These 9 T cell receptor beta chains originate from one sample sequenced in a study of T cells in localized non-small cell lung cancer. TCRdb's table, derived via immunoSEQ multiplex PCR, lists solely in-frame clones and lacks some. Seen here are about 78,000 clones, approximately 84% observed once, and the top ten hold approximately 2.8%. The specimen was peripheral blood, collected before any cancer treatment. The source is a man aged 40 to 70 with stage I lung adenocarcinoma.

V and J are TRBV19 and TRBJ1-1; D ambiguous. Germline V gene data show CDR1 as LNHDA and CDR2 as SQIVND (reference sequence). V lost 7 bases and J lost 1, with 10 bases in between. This CDR3 is built from 13 residues. CDR3 nucleotide sequence: TGTGCCAGTAACCCCCGGCCGAACACTGAAGCTTTCTTT. It codes for CASNPRPNTEAFF.

This sequence joins TRBV7-3 and TRBJ2-5; D possibly uses TRBD1 or TRBD2 (5 bases each). Germline lookup yields CDR1 SGHTA and CDR2 FQGTGA. The CDR3 totals 16 residues. The CDR3 nucleotides read TGTGTTAGGGACGAACAGCAGGGACGCTTCCAAGAGACCCAGTACTTC. As protein: CVRDEQQGRFQETQYF.

This clone was seen once. This rearrangement joins TRBV27 to TRBJ1-5; D is unclear. Germline CDR1 reads MNHEY; CDR2 reads SMNVEV (reference sequence). This CDR3 spans 16 amino acids. Trimming shortened V by 6 bases and J by 9 bases, and 24 bases separated the two germline ends. The CDR3 bases are TGTGCCAGCAGAACCCGAGGATTTGGCCTCCTTGGGCCCCAGCATTTT. It codes for CASRTRGFGLLGPQHF.

The chain joins TRBV6-6 to TRBJ2-3, with D perhaps assigned TRBD1 or TRBD2 (5 bases each). Germline CDR1 and CDR2: MNHNY and SVGAGI (reference sequence). The V end lost 6 bases, the J end lost 3 bases, and 13 bases lay between the germline ends. The CDR3 consists of 14 residues. CDR3 sequence (DNA): TGTGCCAGCAGGACCGGGACGGGGACAGATACGCAGTATTTT. It yields the protein CASRTGTGTDTQYF.

There are a few counts of this clone. This sequence joins TRBV28 and TRBJ2-5; 15 bases are a match to TRBD2. CDR1 is MDHEN, CDR2 SYDVKM, per germline. With V trimmed by 6 bases and J by 5 bases, 7 bases remained unmatched. This CDR3 has 16 residues. DNA for the CDR3: TGTGCCAGCAGGGGGACTAGCGGGAGGTTTGGGGAGACCCAGTACTTC. It yields the protein CASRGTSGRFGETQYF.

The chain links TRBV6-6 to TRBJ2-3; D possibly corresponds to TRBD1 (6 bases). CDR3 length: 13 amino acids. With 8 bases removed from V and 8 bases from J, the gap between germline ends came to 17 bases. CDR1 MNHNY and CDR2 SVGAGI come from the germline V gene (reference sequence). Here the CDR3 reads CASALLTGPTQYF. The DNA of the CDR3 is TGTGCCAGCGCCCTACTGACAGGCCCTACGCAGTATTTT.

The chain links TRBV30 to TRBJ2-1, with TRBD2 matching over 11 bases. With V trimmed by 4 bases and J by 9 bases, 17 bases remained unmatched. The CDR3 is 17 residues long. CDR1 and CDR2 (germline): GTSNPN, SVGIG (reference sequence). The CDR3 sequence: CAWTRILLAGGPGEQFF. The CDR3 DNA reads as TGTGCCTGGACCCGTATCCTTTTAGCGGGAGGGCCGGGTGAGCAGTTCTTC.

J is TRBJ2-1 and V is TRBV2; D remains ambiguous. This CDR3 has 12 amino acids. Germline CDR1 reads SNHLY; CDR2 reads FYNNEI. Trimming took off 0 bases at V and 10 bases at J, with 7 bases between the two ends. The CDR3 region is CASSEATWEQFF. The CDR3 DNA sequence: TGTGCCAGCAGTGAAGCGACTTGGGAGCAGTTCTTC. Looking up the rest from reference TRBV2 and TRBJ2-1 gives the full variable domain: EPEVTQTPSHQVTQMGQEVILRCVPISNHLYFYWYRQILGQKVEFLVSFYNNEISEKSEIFDDQFSVERPDGSNFTLKIRSTKLEDSAMYFCASSEATWEQFFGPGTRLTVL.

The V call is TRBV18, the J call TRBJ2-4; a weak D match, TRBD2 (7 bases). CDR3 length: 17 residues. With 3 bases removed from V and 3 bases from J, the gap between germline ends came to 18 bases. CDR1 and CDR2 from the germline V gene are KGHSH and LQKENI. The CDR3 protein is CASSPRGGPGSKNIQYF. In DNA, the CDR3 is TGTGCCAGCTCACCCAGGGGAGGGCCAGGAAGCAAAAACATTCAGTACTTC.